The 22 T cell receptor beta chains listed next were all sequenced from one sample in a study of vaccination effects on CD4 cells after COVID-19. Sequenced by immunoSEQ multiplex PCR; TCRdb stores in-frame clones only, minus some. The sample records more than 30,000 clones, 65% to 85% being singletons. Researchers isolated CD4+ T cells once approximately ten days of culture had elapsed. These receptors' targets are unknown. This specimen consisted of CD4+ T cells from PBMCs cultured without peptide, obtained before COVID-19 vaccination. Every receptor here comes from a human donor who received a COVID-19 vaccine.

In its sample, this clone was seen once. The chain links TRBV3-1 (or the pseudogene TRBV3-2) to TRBJ2-2, with a possible D match to TRBD1 (5 bases). Germline V gene data show CDR1 as LGHDT and CDR2 as YNNKEL (reference sequence). The germline V and J ends were trimmed by 3 bases and 6 bases, with 11 bases remaining between them. This CDR3 is built from 14 residues. CDR3 sequence (DNA): TGTGCCAGCAGCCAGTTACAGGTTCCCGGGGAGCTGTTTTTT. Its translation is CASSQLQVPGELFF.

The chain links TRBV5-1 to TRBJ2-1, with 8 bases aligning to TRBD1. Per germline, CDR1 SGHRS and CDR2 YFSETQ. With V trimmed by 1 base and J by 8 bases, 5 bases remained unmatched. The CDR3 sequence is 14 residues long. CDR3 amino acids: CASSLQARGHEQFF. The CDR3 DNA follows: TGCGCCAGCAGCTTGCAGGCCAGGGGGCATGAGCAGTTCTTC.

The chain couples TRBV16 to TRBJ1-2, with a weak D call TRBD1 (6 bases). This CDR3 is built from 13 residues. The V gene's germline CDR1 is KGHSY and CDR2 FQNENV. V lost 1 base and J 7 bases, leaving 10 bases between the germline ends. The CDR3 sequence is CASSQYGGGGYTF. The CDR3 nucleotides are TGTGCCAGCAGCCAATATGGAGGGGGTGGCTACACCTTC.

This chain joins TRBV5-5 and TRBJ2-5; D call uncertain. Germline CDR1 SGHKS, CDR2 YYEKEE (reference sequence). This CDR3 has 11 amino acids. V was cut by 4 bases and J by 4 bases, with 5 bases left in between. CDR3 nucleotides: TGTGCCAGCAGCCACGGAGAGACCCAGTACTTC. Protein product: CASSHGETQYF.

This clone turned up a few times. The V call is TRBV5-1, the J call TRBJ2-7; 8 bases agree with TRBD1. V shed 0 bases, J shed 7 bases, and the junction held 9 bases outside the gene matches. This CDR3 has 15 residues. Germline loops: CDR1 SGHRS, CDR2 YFSETQ. In DNA form, the CDR3 reads TGCGCCAGCAGCTTGGCTCAGGGGGCCGGTCGGGAGCAGTACTTC. Amino acid sequence: CASSLAQGAGREQYF.

The chain carries TRBV5-1 and TRBJ2-1, with D possibly being TRBD1 or TRBD2 (6 bases each). This CDR3 has 16 residues. Germline loops: CDR1 SGHRS, CDR2 YFSETQ. V lost 2 bases, J lost 2 bases, and 14 bases lay in between. For the CDR3, the DNA is TGCGCCAGCAGCTTCGAAGGGGGGAGGACCTACAATGAGCAGTTCTTC. Protein product: CASSFEGGRTYNEQFF.

The chain couples TRBV12-1 to TRBJ2-7. TRBV12-1 is annotated as a pseudogene. The CDR3 contains 15 residues. The CDR3 nucleotides read TGTGCCAGCAGCTTACCGGGACCGCCGACCTACGAGCAGTACTTC. Translating it yields CASSLPGPPTYEQYF.

For the CDR3, the DNA is TGTGCCCAGGGACTAGCGGGGGGGCCAAATGAGCAGTTCTTC. Protein sequence: CAQGLAGGPNEQFF. This chain uses TRBV30 with TRBJ2-1, with TRBD2 matching 16 bases. The trim removed 8 bases at V and 7 bases at J, leaving 5 bases unmatched. The germline V gene has CDR1 GTSNPN and CDR2 SVGIG (reference sequence). The CDR3 contains 14 residues.

This chain uses TRBV6-5 with TRBJ1-5; the match to TRBD1 covers 7 bases. The CDR3 runs to 14 residues. The junction had 6 bases not matched to a gene; V was cut back by 6 bases and J by 4 bases. The germline V gene has CDR1 MNHEY and CDR2 SVGAGI. CDR3 sequence (DNA): TGTGCCAGCAGCCCGACAGGGTCGAATCAGCCCCAGCATTTT. Protein product: CASSPTGSNQPQHF.

V gene TRBV9 combines with J gene TRBJ1-5; D is unresolved. From germline, CDR1 is SGDLS and CDR2 YYNGEE. The V end was cut by 0 bases, the J end by 4 bases, with 5 bases between. The length of the CDR3 is 13 residues. The CDR3, as DNA: TGTGCCAGCAGCGTAGCCCCTAATCAGCCCCAGCATTTT. It specifies CASSVAPNQPQHF.

This clone was counted a few times. The chain is built from TRBV5-6 and TRBJ2-5; weak D call: TRBD2 (5 bases). V lost 5 bases and J lost 5, with 16 bases in between. The V gene's germline CDR1 is SGHDT and CDR2 YYEEEE. The CDR3 runs 14 residues. This CDR3 is CASRGRGRGETQYF. CDR3 sequence (DNA): TGTGCCAGCAGGGGCCGTGGCAGAGGGGAGACCCAGTACTTC.

The chain uses TRBV7-9 and TRBJ2-1; TRBD1 aligns across 9 bases. Per the germline V gene, CDR1 is SEHNR and CDR2 is FQNEAQ (reference sequence). V trimming: 5 bases; J trimming: 1 base; junction bases outside the gene matches: 6. The CDR3 length is 16 residues. CDR3 amino acids: CASSPLGQGSYNEQFF. CDR3 sequence (DNA): TGTGCCAGCAGCCCCTTGGGACAGGGATCCTACAATGAGCAGTTCTTC.

The chain is built from TRBV30 and TRBJ2-1, with 8 bases matching TRBD2. The CDR3 loop spans 16 amino acids. J gave up 2 bases and V 2 bases, and 8 bases lay outside the gene matches. Germline V gives CDR1 GTSNPN, CDR2 SVGIG (reference sequence). This chain's CDR3 is CAWSSLSGGPYNEQFF. CDR3 DNA sequence: TGTGCCTGGAGTTCACTCTCGGGAGGGCCCTACAATGAGCAGTTCTTC.

The chain links TRBV30 to TRBJ2-3; D is uncertain. This CDR3 has 16 amino acids. V lost 2 bases, J lost 0 bases, and 15 bases lay in between. The germline V gene has CDR1 GTSNPN and CDR2 SVGIG (reference sequence). In DNA, the CDR3 is TGTGCCTGGAGTTCAGGACGGCTCACTAGCACAGATACGCAGTATTTT. Amino acid sequence: CAWSSGRLTSTDTQYF.

V and J are TRBV5-6 and TRBJ1-3; TRBD1 is a possible D gene (5 bases). Germline V lookup: CDR1 SGHDT, CDR2 YYEEEE. The ends were cut back, 1 base at V and 2 bases at J, with 19 bases in the middle. The CDR3 loop spans 18 amino acids. The CDR3 nucleotides are TGTGCCAGCAGCTTGAGAAAGGCAGGGATCTTTGCTGGAAACACCATATATTTT. Its protein is CASSLRKAGIFAGNTIYF.

The V and J genes are TRBV18 and TRBJ2-5; 8 nucleotides align to TRBD1. Germline V gives CDR1 KGHSH, CDR2 LQKENI. Germline trimming cut 4 bases from V and 2 bases from J; bases unmatched to any gene: 3. This CDR3 spans 14 amino acids. CDR3: CASSLNRGQETQYF. The DNA for the CDR3 is TGTGCCAGCTCACTAAACAGGGGGCAAGAGACCCAGTACTTC. The whole variable domain, filled in from reference TRBV18 and TRBJ2-5, reads NAGVMQNPRHLVRRRGQEARLRCSPMKGHSHVYWYRQLPEEGLKFMVYLQKENIIDESGMPKERFSAEFPKEGPSILRIQQVVRGDSAAYFCASSLNRGQETQYFGPGTRLLVL.

The chain links TRBV3-1 (or the pseudogene TRBV3-2) to TRBJ1-1; maybe TRBD1 (6 bases). Germline CDR1 is LGHDT and CDR2 is YNNKEL (reference sequence). The CDR3 has 12 residues. V was clipped by 4 bases and J by 5 bases, with 8 bases between them. Here the CDR3 DNA reads TGTGCCAGCAGCCTACAGGGTACTGAAGCTTTCTTT. Translating it yields CASSLQGTEAFF.

V and J are TRBV24-1 and TRBJ2-3, with TRBD2 identical over 8 bases. J gave up 2 bases and V 6 bases, and 6 bases lay outside the gene matches. The CDR3 spans 15 residues. The germline gives CDR1 KGHDR, CDR2 SFDVKD. CDR3 bases: TGTGCCACCAGTCCGGGAGGGGGACTCACAGATACGCAGTATTTT. Translated: CATSPGGGLTDTQYF.

The gene calls are TRBV28 and TRBJ1-2, with D perhaps TRBD1 (5 bases). From germline, CDR1 is MDHEN and CDR2 SYDVKM. The CDR3 has 14 residues. Trimming took off 5 bases at V and 8 bases at J, with 18 bases between the two ends. The CDR3 DNA reads TGTGCCAGCAGTCCGGGGACGGCGCTCAGGGGCTACACCTTC. Protein product: CASSPGTALRGYTF.

The chain employs TRBV6-5 and TRBJ1-2, with no clear D. This CDR3 is built from 13 residues. Germline-derived CDR1 and CDR2 are MNHEY and SVGAGI. Trimming shortened V by 4 bases and J by 7 bases, and 13 bases separated the two germline ends. The CDR3 DNA reads TGTGCCAGCAGTTCCCCCAAGGGCGGTGGCTACACCTTC. Translating it yields CASSSPKGGGYTF.

The rearrangement joins TRBV15 to TRBJ1-3; D remains unclear. The CDR3 has 17 residues. Trimming shortened V by 1 base and J by 0 bases, and 13 bases separated the two germline ends. Germline-derived CDR1 and CDR2 are LNHNV and YYDKDF (reference sequence). The CDR3 protein is CATSRGVTTGSGNTIYF. CDR3 DNA: TGTGCCACCAGCAGAGGTGTAACGACTGGCTCTGGAAACACCATATATTTT.

Only one count was recorded for this clone. This chain links TRBV30 with TRBJ2-3; 7 nucleotides agree with TRBD2. The CDR3 runs 14 residues. The V and J ends lost 7 bases and 1 base, in that order; junction bases with no gene match: 8. Germline CDR1 is GTSNPN and CDR2 is SVGIG (reference sequence). The CDR3 DNA reads TGTGCCTCACAACCGGGGGGTGGCACAGATACGCAGTATTTT. Its protein is CASQPGGGTDTQYF. Together with reference TRBV30 and TRBJ2-3, the CDR3 gives the full variable domain: SQTIHQWPATLVQPVGSPLSLECTVEGTSNPNLYWYRQAAGRGLQLLFYSVGIGQISSEVPQNLSASRPQDRQFILSSKKLLLSDSGFYLCASQPGGGTDTQYFGPGTRLTVL.